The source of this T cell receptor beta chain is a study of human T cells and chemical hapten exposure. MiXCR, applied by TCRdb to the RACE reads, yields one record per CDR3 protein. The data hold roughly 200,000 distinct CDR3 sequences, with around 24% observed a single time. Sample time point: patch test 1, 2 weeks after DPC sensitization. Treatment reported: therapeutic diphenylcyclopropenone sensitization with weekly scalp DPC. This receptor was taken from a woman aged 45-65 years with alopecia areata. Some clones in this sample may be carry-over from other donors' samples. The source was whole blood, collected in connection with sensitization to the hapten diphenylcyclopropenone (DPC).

CDR3 DNA: TGTGCCAGCAGCTCGAGACAGGAGATGAACACTGAAGCTTTCTTT. Protein product: CASSSRQEMNTEAFF. This rearrangement joins TRBV7-3 to TRBJ1-1, with TRBD1 as a possible D gene (6 bases). V was pared by 4 bases and J by 0 bases, with 12 bases between. CDR1 is SGHTA, CDR2 FQGTGA, per germline. CDR3 length: 15 residues.